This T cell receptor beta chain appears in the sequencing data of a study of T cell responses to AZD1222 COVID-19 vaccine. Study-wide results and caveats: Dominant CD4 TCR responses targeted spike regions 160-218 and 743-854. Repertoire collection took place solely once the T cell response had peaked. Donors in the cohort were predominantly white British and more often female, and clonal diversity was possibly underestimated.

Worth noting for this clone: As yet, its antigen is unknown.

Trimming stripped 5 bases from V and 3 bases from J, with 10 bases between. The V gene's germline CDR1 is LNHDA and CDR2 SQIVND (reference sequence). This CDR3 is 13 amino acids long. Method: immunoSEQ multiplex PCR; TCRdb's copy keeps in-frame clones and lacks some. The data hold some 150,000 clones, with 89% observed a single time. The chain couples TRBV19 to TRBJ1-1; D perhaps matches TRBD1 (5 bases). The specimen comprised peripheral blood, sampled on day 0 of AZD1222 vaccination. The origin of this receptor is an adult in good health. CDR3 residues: CASSRDWDTEAFF. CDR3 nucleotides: TGTGCCAGTAGTCGGGACTGGGACACTGAAGCTTTCTTT.